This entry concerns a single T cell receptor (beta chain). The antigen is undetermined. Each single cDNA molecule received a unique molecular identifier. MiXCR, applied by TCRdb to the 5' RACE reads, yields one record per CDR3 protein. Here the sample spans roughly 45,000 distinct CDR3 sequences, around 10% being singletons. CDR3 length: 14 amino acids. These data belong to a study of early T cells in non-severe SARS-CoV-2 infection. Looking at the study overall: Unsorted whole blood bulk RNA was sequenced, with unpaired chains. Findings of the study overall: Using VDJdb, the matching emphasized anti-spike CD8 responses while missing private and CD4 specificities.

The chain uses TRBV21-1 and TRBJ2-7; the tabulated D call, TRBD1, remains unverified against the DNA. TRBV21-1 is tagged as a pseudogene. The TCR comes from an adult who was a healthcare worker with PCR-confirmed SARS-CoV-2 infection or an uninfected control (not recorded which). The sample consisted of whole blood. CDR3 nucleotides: TGTGCCAGACATCCACCACCGGGAATCTACGAGCAGTACTTC. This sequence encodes CARHPPPGIYEQYF.